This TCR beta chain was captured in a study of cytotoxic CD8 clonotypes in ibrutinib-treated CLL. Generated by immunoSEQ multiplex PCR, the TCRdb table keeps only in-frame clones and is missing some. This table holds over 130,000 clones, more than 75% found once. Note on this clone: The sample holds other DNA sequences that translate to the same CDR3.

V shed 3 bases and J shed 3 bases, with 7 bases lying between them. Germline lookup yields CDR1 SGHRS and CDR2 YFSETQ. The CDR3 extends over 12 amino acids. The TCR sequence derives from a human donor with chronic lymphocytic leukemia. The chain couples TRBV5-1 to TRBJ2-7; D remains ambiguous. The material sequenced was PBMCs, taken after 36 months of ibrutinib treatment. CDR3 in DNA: TGCGCCAGCAGCTCTGGCCTCTACGAGCAGTACTTC. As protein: CASSSGLYEQYF.